The source of this T cell receptor (beta chain) is a study of T cell clonotyping in hematopoietic cell transplantation. Study-wide results and caveats: CD4 and CD8 repertoire contributions could not be separated without sorting. After transplant, recipient diversity fell while pathologically expanded clonotypes grew through day 180. At the given depth, recipient repertoires were over 95% de novo clonotypes.

The length of the CDR3 is 15 residues. Germline lookup yields CDR1 SGHAT and CDR2 FQNNGV. The V end lost 0 bases, the J end lost 6 bases, and 11 bases lay between the germline ends. About this clone itself: Its antigen is not identified.

The repertoire was sequenced with immunoSEQ multiplex PCR; TCRdb's copy has only in-frame clones and lacks some. The table has roughly 42,000 clones, roughly 92% seen once; the top ten hold over 0.65%. This TCR came from a woman aged 45-65 years in good health. Some clones in this sample may be carry-over from other donors' samples. The chain carries TRBV11-2 and TRBJ2-2; D uncertain. The sequencing input was peripheral blood mononuclear cells. CDR3 loop: CASSLDLSFPGELFF. In DNA, the CDR3 is TGTGCCAGCAGCTTAGATCTGTCCTTTCCCGGGGAGCTGTTTTTT.